This T cell receptor beta chain originates from a study of OX40 agonist ivuxolimab in advanced cancers. Profiling relied on immunoSEQ multiplex PCR, and the TCRdb table lists in-frame clones only, not all of them. The data contain tens of thousands of clones, roughly 91% of them singletons. As to this clone: Its antigen is as yet unknown.

General study points: Both CD4+ and CD8+ T cell populations in blood had undergone clonal expansion by week 6 at 0.1 to 3.0 mg/kg.

CDR3 length: 15 residues. The J segment lost 2 bases and the V segment lost 0 bases, leaving 2 bases of the junction unmatched. CDR1 MNHEY and CDR2 SVGAGI come from the germline V gene. The clonotype comes from an adult with an advanced solid tumor such as melanoma, head and neck, liver or kidney cancer. The chain links TRBV6-5 to TRBJ2-3, with TRBD1 matching 7 bases. The sequenced sample was CD4+ or CD8+ T cells sorted from blood, obtained in a trial of the OX40 agonist ivuxolimab. CDR3 nucleotides: TGTGCCAGCAGTTACTCGGGGACAGCCACAGATACGCAGTATTTT. This gives the protein CASSYSGTATDTQYF.